These 17 T cell receptor beta chains originate from one sample sequenced in a study of T-cell memory formation after mild COVID-19. One entry per CDR3 protein, called by TCRdb with MiXCR from the 5' RACE reads. The sample lists some 600,000 distinct CDR3 sequences, around 16% seen once, with about 8.1% in the top ten. The sequenced sample consisted of PBMCs or a T cell subset sorted from them (not recorded which). The receptors originated from an adult woman who had mild COVID-19 (a few samples of this study predate the infection). Cell type and time point are not known.

This clonotype was seen a few times. The chain recombines TRBV12-3 or TRBV12-4 with TRBJ1-2; D not certain. Trimming shortened V by 3 bases and J by 4 bases, and 6 bases separated the two germline ends. The CDR3 has 12 amino acids. The CDR3 DNA reads TGTGCCAGCAGTTTTTTGGGCTATGGCTACACCTTC. Its protein is CASSFLGYGYTF.

This clonotype was observed a handful of times. J is TRBJ2-3 and V is TRBV24-1; D uncertain. This CDR3 is built from 13 residues. Trimming stripped 1 base from V and 6 bases from J, with 7 bases between. Germline CDR1 and CDR2: KGHDR and SFDVKD. CDR3 amino acids: CATSDLGPDTQYF. DNA of the CDR3: TGTGCCACCAGTGATTTAGGCCCGGATACGCAGTATTTT.

This chain links TRBV6-5 with TRBJ2-7; D possibly corresponds to TRBD1 (6 bases). V gave up 5 bases and J gave up 3 bases, with 17 bases separating them. Germline CDR1 is MNHEY and CDR2 is SVGAGI. This CDR3 has 15 residues. The CDR3 coding sequence is TGTGCCAGCAGTGCATCGACAGGCCGTCTCTACGAGCAGTACTTC. Translation: CASSASTGRLYEQYF.

There are a few counts of this clonotype. The CDR3 loop is CASSNTGRRGAEAFF. CDR3 bases: TGTGCCAGCAGCAACACGGGACGGCGAGGGGCTGAAGCTTTCTTT. The chain is built from TRBV12-3 or TRBV12-4 and TRBJ1-1; the D gene is possibly TRBD1 (5 bases). The CDR3 length is 15 residues. V shed 6 bases and J shed 6 bases, with 20 bases lying between them.

This clonotype was counted between two and nine times. The chain couples TRBV5-1 to TRBJ2-3; tentatively, D is TRBD1 (5 bases). The CDR3 extends over 15 amino acids. Per the germline V gene, CDR1 is SGHRS and CDR2 is YFSETQ. With 6 bases removed from V and 0 bases from J, the gap between germline ends came to 14 bases. The CDR3 DNA sequence: TGCGCCAGCACAGGGTTAGGCATTAGCACAGATACGCAGTATTTT. Protein sequence: CASTGLGISTDTQYF.

In this sample, this clonotype turned up a few times. V gene TRBV7-9 combines with J gene TRBJ2-1; D gene unclear. The CDR3 consists of 12 residues. Germline CDR1 and CDR2: SEHNR and FQNEAQ (reference sequence). Trimming left V 7 bases short and J 4 bases short, with 8 bases between. This CDR3 is CASTHMYNEQFF. In nucleotides, the CDR3 is TGTGCCAGCACCCATATGTACAATGAGCAGTTCTTC.

This clonotype has more than one count but fewer than ten. The CDR3 loop is CSASLAGATETQYF. As DNA, the CDR3 is TGCAGTGCTAGTCTAGCGGGGGCCACGGAGACCCAGTACTTC. V is TRBV20-1 and J is TRBJ2-5; 10 positions agree with TRBD2. The junction had 6 bases not matched to a gene; V was cut back by 3 bases and J by 5 bases. The CDR3 consists of 14 residues. CDR1 and CDR2 from the germline V gene are DFQATT and SNEGSKA (reference sequence).

A single count supports this clonotype. J is TRBJ2-1 and V is TRBV11-3, with D tentatively TRBD1 or TRBD2 (6 bases each). This CDR3 is 17 amino acids long. Trimming removed 4 bases at V and 7 bases at J, with 23 bases between. The germline CDR1 and CDR2 sequences are SGHNT and YENEEA. For the CDR3, the DNA is TGTGCCAGCAGCTCACAGGGTACTAGCCTCCCATATAATGAGCAGTTCTTC. It codes for CASSSQGTSLPYNEQFF.

The chain links TRBV20-1 to TRBJ2-5; D not resolved. Trimming cost V 3 bases and J 3 bases, with 8 bases left between them. The CDR3 contains 12 residues. Per germline, CDR1 DFQATT and CDR2 SNEGSKA (reference sequence). The CDR3 loop is CSASRSKETQYF. Here the CDR3 DNA reads TGCAGTGCTAGTCGTTCTAAAGAGACCCAGTACTTC.

This clonotype was seen ten or more times. This rearrangement joins TRBV5-1 to TRBJ2-1; 8 bases are a match to TRBD2. The CDR3 spans 16 residues. CDR1 and CDR2 from the germline V gene are SGHRS and YFSETQ. Trimming at V came to 0 bases and at J to 6 bases, leaving 8 bases not matched to a gene. For the CDR3, the DNA is TGCGCCAGCAGCTTGGGTTTCGGGAGGGCCGGCAATGAGCAGTTCTTC. Translating it yields CASSLGFGRAGNEQFF.

There are a few counts of this clonotype. The genes are TRBV20-1 and TRBJ2-3; 8 positions agree with TRBD2. Trimming removed 4 bases from V and 5 bases from J; junction bases left unmatched: 5. The CDR3 contains 13 residues. CDR1 and CDR2 from the germline V gene are DFQATT and SNEGSKA (reference sequence). CDR3 residues: CSAIAGLIDTQYF. The DNA of the CDR3 is TGCAGTGCTATAGCGGGATTGATAGATACGCAGTATTTT.

CDR3: CSARRREEYNEQFF. CDR3 coding DNA: TGCAGTGCTAGAAGGCGGGAGGAATACAATGAGCAGTTCTTC. This chain uses TRBV20-1 with TRBJ2-1; 8 bases are a match to TRBD2. Germline V gene sequence: CDR1 DFQATT, CDR2 SNEGSKA (reference sequence). This CDR3 is built from 14 residues. Trimming at V came to 2 bases and at J to 4 bases, leaving 4 bases not matched to a gene.

The V call is TRBV5-5, the J call TRBJ2-5; no reliable D call. This CDR3 has 15 residues. V lost 0 bases and J 1 base, leaving 10 bases between the germline ends. Germline V gene lookup returns CDR1 SGHKS and CDR2 YYEKEE (reference sequence). CDR3 coding DNA: TGTGCCAGCAGCTTGGGTCCGCAGCCCCAAGAGACCCAGTACTTC. As protein: CASSLGPQPQETQYF.

The genes are TRBV24-1 and TRBJ2-1, with TRBD2 matching over 9 bases. Germline V gene data show CDR1 as KGHDR and CDR2 as SFDVKD. The CDR3 is made up of 16 amino acids. V lost 4 bases to trimming and J lost 10 bases; unmatched junction nucleotides: 13. CDR3 amino acids: CATSDSGLAITLEQFF. CDR3 DNA: TGTGCCACCAGTGACAGCGGACTAGCGATAACGTTAGAGCAGTTCTTC.

V and J are TRBV7-2 and TRBJ2-1; 7 bases are a match to TRBD1. CDR1 and CDR2 (germline): SGHTA, FQGNSA. Trimming cost V 5 bases and J 2 bases; bases outside gene matches: 6. The CDR3 covers 15 residues. DNA of the CDR3: TGTGCCAGCAGCCTCCAGACAGGGACCTACAATGAGCAGTTCTTC. Protein product: CASSLQTGTYNEQFF.

This clonotype was recorded at least ten times. The V and J genes are TRBV18 and TRBJ1-1; unclear D gene. Between the trimmed V and J ends, which lost 8 bases and 0 bases, there was a span of 7 bases. Germline CDR1 is KGHSH and CDR2 is LQKENI. The CDR3 contains 12 residues. The CDR3 nucleotides are TGTGCCAGCAGTCCAATGAACACTGAAGCTTTCTTT. As protein: CASSPMNTEAFF.

This rearrangement joins TRBV12-3 or TRBV12-4 to TRBJ2-3, with D perhaps being TRBD1 or TRBD2 (5 bases each). V dropped 4 bases and J dropped 4 bases, with 18 bases sitting between them. There are 16 residues in the CDR3. The CDR3: CASSSGRPLGADTQYF. The CDR3 DNA follows: TGTGCCAGCAGTTCGGGACGTCCTCTAGGGGCAGATACGCAGTATTTT.